This T cell receptor beta chain came from a study of blood T cell repertoires in COVID-19. Study in general: In each case, the material was cDNA or gDNA derived from T cells, B-cell-depleted T cells, or PBMCs.

The assay was immunoSEQ multiplex PCR, and TCRdb's table has in-frame clones only and misses some. The table shows 240,000 or so clones, with approximately 90% occurring only once. Among Cohort 3 donors, those recovered had two negative PCRs, clearance, or symptom resolution. The TCR was taken from a man aged 35 to 55 who had recovered from COVID-19. The sample was PBMCs or T cells enriched from blood (not recorded which).

The CDR3 bases are TGTGCCAGCAGCCAAGATCGGGACATTTGGAACACCGGGGAGCTGTTTTTT. Translated: CASSQDRDIWNTGELFF. V usage is TRBV14 and J usage is TRBJ2-2, with D perhaps TRBD1 (6 bases). There are 17 residues in the CDR3. V was cut by 0 bases and J by 1 base, with 12 bases left in between. Germline CDR1 and CDR2: SGHDN and FVKESK.